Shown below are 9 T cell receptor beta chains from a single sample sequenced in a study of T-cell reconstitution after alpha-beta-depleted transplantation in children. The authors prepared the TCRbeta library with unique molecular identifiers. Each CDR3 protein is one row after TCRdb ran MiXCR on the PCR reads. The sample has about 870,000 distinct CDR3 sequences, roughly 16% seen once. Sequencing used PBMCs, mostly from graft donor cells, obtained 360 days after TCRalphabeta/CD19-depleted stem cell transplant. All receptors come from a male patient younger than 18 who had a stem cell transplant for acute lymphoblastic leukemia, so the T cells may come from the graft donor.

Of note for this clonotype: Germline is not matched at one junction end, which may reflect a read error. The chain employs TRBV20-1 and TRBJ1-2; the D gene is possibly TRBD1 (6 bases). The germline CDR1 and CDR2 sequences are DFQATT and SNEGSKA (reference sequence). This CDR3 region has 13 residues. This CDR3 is CGARGQRGYGYTF. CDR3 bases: TGCGGTGCACGCGGACAGAGGGGCTATGGCTACACCTTC.

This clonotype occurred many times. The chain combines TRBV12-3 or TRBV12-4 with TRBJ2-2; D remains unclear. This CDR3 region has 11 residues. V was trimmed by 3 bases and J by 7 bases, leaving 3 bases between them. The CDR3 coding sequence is TGTGCCAGCAGTTTGAACGGGGAGCTGTTTTTT. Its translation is CASSLNGELFF.

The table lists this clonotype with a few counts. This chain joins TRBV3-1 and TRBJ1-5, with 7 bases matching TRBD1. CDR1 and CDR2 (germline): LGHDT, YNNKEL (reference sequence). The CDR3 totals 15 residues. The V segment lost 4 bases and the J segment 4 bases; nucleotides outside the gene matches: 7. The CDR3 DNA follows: TGTGCCAGCAGCCCTTGGGACAGATTTAATCAGCCCCAGCATTTT. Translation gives CASSPWDRFNQPQHF. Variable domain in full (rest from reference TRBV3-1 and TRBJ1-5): DTAVSQTPKYLVTQMGNDKSIKCEQNLGHDTMYWYKQDSKKFLKIMFSYNNKELIINETVPNRFSPKSPDKAHLNLHINSLELGDSAVYFCASSPWDRFNQPQHFGDGTRLSIL.

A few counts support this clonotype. CDR3 residues: CSARDYQDETDTQYF. The DNA of the CDR3 is TGCAGTGCTAGAGACTATCAGGACGAGACAGATACGCAGTATTTT. This chain connects TRBV20-1 to TRBJ2-3; D gene uncertain. The CDR3 is 15 residues long. Trimming stripped 0 bases from V and 3 bases from J, with 13 bases between. Germline loops: CDR1 DFQATT, CDR2 SNEGSKA (reference sequence).

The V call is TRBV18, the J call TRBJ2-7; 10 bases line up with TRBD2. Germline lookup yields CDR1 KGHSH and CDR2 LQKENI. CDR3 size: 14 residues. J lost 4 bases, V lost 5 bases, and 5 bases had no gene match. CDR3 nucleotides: TGTGCCAGCTCAGTAGCGGGAGGAAGGTACGAGCAGTACTTC. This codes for CASSVAGGRYEQYF.

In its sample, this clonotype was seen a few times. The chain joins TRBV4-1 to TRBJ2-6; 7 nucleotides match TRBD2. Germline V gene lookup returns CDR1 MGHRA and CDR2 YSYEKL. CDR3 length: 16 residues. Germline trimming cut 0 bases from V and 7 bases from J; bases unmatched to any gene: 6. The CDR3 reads CASSQESGVRANVLTF. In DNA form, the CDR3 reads TGCGCCAGCAGCCAAGAGAGCGGGGTTAGAGCCAACGTCCTGACTTTC.

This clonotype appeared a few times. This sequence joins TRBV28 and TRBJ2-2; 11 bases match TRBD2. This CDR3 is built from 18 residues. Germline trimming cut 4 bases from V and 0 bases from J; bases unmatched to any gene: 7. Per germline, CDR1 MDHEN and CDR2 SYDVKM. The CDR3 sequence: CASSSRTSGPSNTGELFF. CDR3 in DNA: TGTGCCAGCAGTTCCCGGACTAGCGGGCCTTCGAACACCGGGGAGCTGTTTTTT.

CDR3 sequence (DNA): TGTGCCAGCAGTGAAGAGACAGGGATGGCCGGGGAGCTGTTTTTT. Its protein is CASSEETGMAGELFF. The V call is TRBV2, the J call TRBJ2-2, with 7 bases matching TRBD1. CDR1 and CDR2 (germline): SNHLY, FYNNEI. This CDR3 comprises 15 residues. With V trimmed by 1 base and J by 6 bases, 5 bases remained unmatched.

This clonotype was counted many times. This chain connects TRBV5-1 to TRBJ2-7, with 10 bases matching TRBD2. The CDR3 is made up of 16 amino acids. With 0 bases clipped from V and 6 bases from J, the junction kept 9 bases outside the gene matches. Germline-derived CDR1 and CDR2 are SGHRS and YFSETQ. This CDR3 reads CASSLALASGSSEQYF. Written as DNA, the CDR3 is TGCGCCAGCAGCTTGGCCTTGGCTAGCGGGAGTAGCGAGCAGTACTTC.